Listed below are T cell receptor beta chains from one sample, sequenced in a study of cytotoxic CD8 clonotypes in ibrutinib-treated CLL. Clones were read by immunoSEQ multiplex PCR, and TCRdb kept only the in-frame ones, dropping some. The table lists tens of thousands of clones, 86% of them singletons. The material sequenced was PBMCs, taken before ibrutinib treatment. Source of these receptors: a human donor with chronic lymphocytic leukemia. Both conserved end residues are part of each CDR3. D genes are given only for firm matches.

TRBD2 TRBJ2-3 TRBV28 CASSPETSGSFRVCRF TGTGCCAGCAGTCCCGAGACTAGCGGGAGTTTTAGGGTTTGTCGTTTT
NA TRBJ1-1 TRBV25-1 CASSDPTEAFF TGTGCCAGCAGTGATCCCACTGAAGCTTTCTTT
NA TRBJ1-5 TRBV7-2 CASSLEQGPNQPQHF TGTGCCAGCAGCTTAGAACAGGGCCCCAATCAGCCCCAGCATTTT
NA TRBJ2-3 TRBV19 CASSPGASTDTQYF TGTGCCAGTAGTCCAGGGGCGAGCACAGATACGCAGTATTTT
TRBD2 TRBJ2-7 TRBV13 CASSLGLAGKSYEQYF TGTGCCAGCAGCTTAGGCCTAGCGGGAAAATCCTACGAGCAGTACTTC
TRBD2 TRBJ2-3 TRBV4-2 CASSLGGGTDTQYF TGTGCCAGCAGCTTGGGAGGGGGCACAGATACGCAGTATTTT
NA TRBJ2-5 TRBV5-6 CASSHPLVSGTHQETQYF TGTGCCAGCAGCCACCCACTCGTGTCCGGGACACATCAAGAGACCCAGTACTTC
NA TRBJ2-7 TRBV5-4 CASSLAHYEQYF TGTGCCAGCAGCTTGGCCCACTACGAGCAGTACTTC
NA TRBJ1-2 TRBV7-9 CASSLGPNNYGYTF TGTGCCAGCAGCTTAGGTCCCAATAACTATGGCTACACCTTC
TRBD2 TRBJ2-1 TRBV10-2 CASCATGTSVINEQFF TGCGCCAGCTGCGCTACCGGGACTAGCGTTATCAATGAGCAGTTCTTC
NA TRBJ2-3 TRBV5-6 CASSFSTDTQYF TGTGCCAGCAGCTTTAGCACAGATACGCAGTATTTT
TRBD2 TRBJ2-3 TRBV11-3 CASSSRTSGISTDTQYF TGTGCCAGCAGCTCGCGGACTAGCGGGATTAGCACAGATACGCAGTATTTT